This TCR beta chain was recovered during a study of early T cells in non-severe SARS-CoV-2 infection. Study-level information: The study sequenced bulk RNA from unsorted whole blood, with chains unpaired.

Study-wide results and limits: A preference for anti-spike CD8 responses marked VDJdb matching, which missed private and CD4 specificities.

The protocol attached unique molecular identifiers to individual cDNA molecules. TCRdb passed the 5' RACE reads through MiXCR, listing each CDR3 protein once. The sample has 90,000 to 120,000 distinct CDR3 sequences, roughly 10% seen once. V lost 0 bases, J lost 10 bases, and 15 bases lay in between. The CDR3 is 14 amino acids. Germline values: CDR1 LGHNA, CDR2 YSLEER. This clonotype has a count of ten or more. Its target is not known. The clonotype originates from an adult who was a healthcare worker with PCR-confirmed SARS-CoV-2 infection or an uninfected control (not recorded which). The V gene is TRBV4-3, the J gene TRBJ1-1; perhaps TRBD1 as D (6 bases). Sequences were obtained from whole blood. CDR3 DNA: TGCGCCAGCAGCCAAGATTACAGGGCCCAGGGAGCTTTCTTT. It is translated as CASSQDYRAQGAFF.